The clone carrying this T cell receptor (beta chain) was detected only a few times. Its cognate antigen is unknown. Germline loops: CDR1 SGHRS, CDR2 YFSETQ. The CDR3 is 15 residues long. The trim removed 4 bases at V and 10 bases at J, leaving 9 bases unmatched. These data come from a study of T cells after posttransplantation cyclophosphamide. Sequencing used immunoSEQ multiplex PCR; TCRdb keeps in-frame clones, though not all of them. The table shows some 43,000 clones, with about nine tenths occurring only once. A marrow graft followed busulfan-fludarabine conditioning, with cyclophosphamide on days +3 and +4. Study results and caveats: Blood and skin or GI T cell repertoires showed limited TRB overlap. Later blood repertoires were often dominated by clones from the donor CD8+ memory compartment. After PTCy, TRB diversity resembled that of CNI/methotrexate controls.

The rearrangement joins TRBV5-1 to TRBJ1-6; 9 bases are a match to TRBD1. This material consisted of PBMCs, taken about 62 days after allogeneic stem cell transplant with posttransplant cyclophosphamide. The sequence was collected from a male patient aged 55 to 70 who received an allogeneic stem cell transplant from a related donor and was CMV-positive. Part of the T cells may come from the graft donor. The CDR3 protein is CASSLYPDRGSPLHF. CDR3 coding DNA: TGCGCCAGCAGCCTATACCCGGACAGGGGCTCACCCCTCCACTTT.